These 6 T cell receptor beta chains came from one sample sequenced in a study of blood T cell repertoires in COVID-19. Measured with immunoSEQ multiplex PCR; TCRdb has only the in-frame clones, and not every one. The table includes fewer than 500,000 clones, approximately 90% detected once. The specimen sequenced was PBMCs or T cells enriched from blood (not recorded which). The receptors originated from a woman aged 18-30 years with acute COVID-19.

The gene calls are TRBV19 and TRBJ2-5; TRBD1 is a possible D gene (6 bases). There are 14 residues in the CDR3. The germline V and J ends were trimmed by 5 bases and 4 bases, with 14 bases remaining between them. Per the germline V gene, CDR1 is LNHDA and CDR2 is SQIVND (reference sequence). The CDR3 loop reads CASSRQGMGETQYF. The CDR3 DNA reads as TGTGCCAGTAGTCGCCAGGGGATGGGAGAGACCCAGTACTTC.

The V call is TRBV10-3, the J call TRBJ2-7, with 8 nucleotides matching TRBD1. Per germline, CDR1 ENHRY and CDR2 SYGVKD. This CDR3 is built from 14 residues. The trim removed 0 bases at V and 4 bases at J, leaving 2 bases unmatched. CDR3 sequence (DNA): TGTGCCATCAGTGAGTCCAGGACAGGGTACGAGCAGTACTTC. It encodes CAISESRTGYEQYF.

The chain uses TRBV5-4 and TRBJ2-7; the match to TRBD2 covers 7 bases. The length of the CDR3 is 14 residues. Trimming at V came to 0 bases and at J to 5 bases, leaving 5 bases not matched to a gene. Germline V lookup: CDR1 SGHNT, CDR2 YYREEE (reference sequence). The chain's CDR3 is CASSLEGGFHEQYF. DNA for the CDR3: TGTGCCAGCAGCTTGGAGGGAGGGTTCCACGAGCAGTACTTC.

The chain employs TRBV19 and TRBJ1-6, with 10 nucleotides matching TRBD1. Germline V gene data show CDR1 as LNHDA and CDR2 as SQIVND (reference sequence). The J segment lost 6 bases and the V segment lost 0 bases, leaving 2 bases of the junction unmatched. The CDR3 runs to 16 residues. The chain's CDR3 is CASSIEGTGVNSPLHF. In nucleotides, the CDR3 is TGTGCCAGTAGTATAGAAGGGACAGGGGTTAATTCACCCCTCCACTTT.

The V gene is TRBV3-1 (or the pseudogene TRBV3-2), the J gene TRBJ2-1; TRBD2 agrees at 9 bases. Trimming cost V 4 bases and J 2 bases; bases outside gene matches: 9. Per the germline V gene, CDR1 is LGHDT and CDR2 is YNNKEL (reference sequence). CDR3 length: 17 amino acids. CDR3 sequence reads: CASSPPTRGGPYNEQFF. The DNA for the CDR3 is TGTGCCAGCAGCCCACCCACGCGGGGGGGCCCCTACAATGAGCAGTTCTTC.

This clone was picked up one time. The rearrangement uses TRBV19 and TRBJ2-1, with a weak D call TRBD1 (6 bases). CDR3 length: 13 amino acids. Germline lookup yields CDR1 LNHDA and CDR2 SQIVND (reference sequence). Between the trimmed V and J ends, which lost 6 bases and 4 bases, there was a span of 10 bases. This CDR3 reads CASSRTEYNEQFF. DNA for the CDR3: TGTGCCAGTAGCCGGACAGAGTACAATGAGCAGTTCTTC.